Following are 24 T cell receptor beta chains from one sample sequenced in a study of T cells in Graves' hyperthyroidism and ophthalmopathy (dated by TCRdb to between 2017 and 2020). Libraries were constructed by multiplex PCR. For sequencing, an Illumina HiSeq 2000 was employed. The TCR beta CDR3 regions were amplified from the RNA transcripts. For the first round of RT-PCR on the TCR CDR3, the HTBI primer set was used together with the Qiagen OneStep RT-PCR kit. TCRdb trimmed the raw reads at Q25, called clones with MiXCR and kept productive beta chains. Entries that share a CDR3 protein sequence are merged under the most common genes and DNA. The sample includes hundreds of thousands of distinct CDR3 sequences, with roughly a third observed a single time. The ten largest make up around 30% of the sample. What was sequenced was blood. Every receptor here comes from a woman between 35 and 50 years old with Graves' hyperthyroidism.

On this clonotype itself: Germline and junction disagree at one end, which may indicate a read error. This chain joins TRBV2 and TRBJ1-1; 9 bases match TRBD1. The CDR3 runs 14 residues. The germline V gene encodes CDR1 SNHLY and CDR2 FYNNEI. The CDR3 nucleotides are TGTGCCAGCAGTCAAGCGACAGGGGGCACTGAAGCTTTCTTT. Its protein is CASSQATGGTEAFF.

J is TRBJ2-5 and V is TRBV20-1; TRBD2 might be the D (6 bases). Trimming pared 2 bases from V and 5 bases from J, leaving 21 bases between. Per germline, CDR1 DFQATT and CDR2 SNEGSKA (reference sequence). The CDR3 is 16 amino acids. This chain's CDR3 is CSARSAVGEVRETQYF. In DNA form, the CDR3 reads TGCAGTGCTAGATCCGCCGTGGGGGAGGTGCGGGAGACCCAGTACTTC.

This clonotype was seen many times. The rearrangement joins TRBV20-1 to TRBJ1-2, with TRBD1 as a possible D gene (5 bases). In germline, CDR1 is DFQATT, CDR2 SNEGSKA (reference sequence). The CDR3 is 11 amino acids. In DNA, the CDR3 is TGCAGCTCGAGGGGTGCCTATGGCTACACCTTC. Amino acids: CSSRGAYGYTF.

The genes are TRBV10-3 and TRBJ2-7; tentative D call: TRBD2 (6 bases). Germline CDR1 is ENHRY and CDR2 is SYGVKD. V dropped 9 bases and J dropped 0 bases, with 12 bases sitting between them. The CDR3 is 13 residues long. CDR3 nucleotides: TGTGCCATGGCGGCGGGGAGCTCCTACGAGCAGTACTTC. It encodes CAMAAGSSYEQYF.

The genes are TRBV7-2 and TRBJ2-2; 7 positions agree with TRBD1. The germline CDR1 and CDR2 sequences are SGHTA and FQGNSA. V trimming: 6 bases; J trimming: 7 bases; junction bases outside the gene matches: 5. The CDR3 is 13 amino acids. CDR3 residues: CASRGRGFGELFF. In DNA form, the CDR3 reads TGTGCCAGCAGGGGCAGGGGGTTCGGGGAGCTGTTTTTT.

This clonotype was observed many times. The gene calls are TRBV15 and TRBJ1-5; D unresolved. Per germline, CDR1 LNHNV and CDR2 YYDKDF (reference sequence). Trimming shortened V by 0 bases and J by 2 bases, and 17 bases separated the two germline ends. The CDR3 is 18 amino acids. The CDR3 DNA reads TGTGCCACCAGCAGAGATTATTCCCCACTCTACGGCAATCAGCCCCAGCATTTT. Its protein product is CATSRDYSPLYGNQPQHF.

As to this clonotype: A junction end diverges from the germline sequence, so it may reflect a read error. The rearrangement uses TRBV20-1 and TRBJ2-6; TRBD1 matches at 7 bases. CDR1 is DFQATT and CDR2 is SNEGSKA in the germline V gene (reference sequence). The CDR3 covers 16 residues. CDR3 sequence (DNA): TGCAGTGCTAATGGACAGGTGGAGCTGGGGGCAAACGTCCTGACTTTC. The encoded protein is CSANGQVELGANVLTF.

This clonotype was detected a few times. The V and J genes are TRBV5-6 and TRBJ2-7; D possibly corresponds to TRBD2 (7 bases). Germline CDR1 and CDR2: SGHDT and YYEEEE. The CDR3 length is 15 residues. V dropped 0 bases and J dropped 2 bases, with 12 bases sitting between them. This chain's CDR3 is CASSLDGGGTYEQYF. The CDR3 nucleotides are TGTGCCAGCAGCTTGGATGGGGGGGGCACCTACGAGCAGTACTTC.

This clonotype was detected ten times or more. The chain links TRBV7-2 to TRBJ2-7; D is possibly TRBD2 (5 bases). Germline CDR1 reads SGHTA; CDR2 reads FQGNSA. The CDR3 is 14 residues long. V lost 3 bases, J lost 11 bases, and 20 bases lay in between. CDR3 residues: CASSLVSADYPKYF. The CDR3 DNA is TGTGCCAGCAGCTTGGTAAGCGCCGACTACCCGAAGTACTTC. Looking up the rest from reference TRBV7-2 and TRBJ2-7 gives the full variable domain: GAGVSQSPSNKVTEKGKDVELRCDPISGHTALYWYRQSLGQGLEFLIYFQGNSAPDKSGLPSDRFSAERTGGSVSTLTIQRTQQEDSAVYLCASSLVSADYPKYFGPGTRLTVT.

Points on this clonotype: This may arise from a read error, as a much more abundant clone is one base away. The CDR3 coding sequence is TGTGCCAGCAGGGAACAGGGGGCCTACGAGCAGTACTTC. Translation gives CASREQGAYEQYF. The chain employs TRBV25-1 and TRBJ2-7; 8 bases map to TRBD1. CDR3 length: 13 residues. With V trimmed by 6 bases and J by 2 bases, 3 bases remained unmatched. Looked up from germline, CDR1 is MGHDK and CDR2 is SYGVNS.

This clonotype was found many times. The rearrangement joins TRBV4-1 to TRBJ1-2, with 7 bases fitting TRBD1. With 4 bases clipped from V and 6 bases from J, the junction kept 11 bases outside the gene matches. This CDR3 region has 15 residues. Per the germline V gene, CDR1 is MGHRA and CDR2 is YSYEKL. The CDR3 DNA is TGCGCCAGCAGCCCCGAGGGCAGACAGGGCAATGGCTACACCTTC. This encodes CASSPEGRQGNGYTF.

This clonotype has ten or more counts. The V gene is TRBV20-1, the J gene TRBJ1-2; tentatively, D is TRBD1 (6 bases). Trimming cost V 5 bases and J 6 bases, with 10 bases left between them. This CDR3 region has 11 residues. The germline gives CDR1 DFQATT, CDR2 SNEGSKA (reference sequence). The CDR3 sequence is CSAPQGNGYTF. DNA for the CDR3: TGCAGTGCTCCGCAGGGGAATGGCTACACCTTC.

The chain is built from TRBV11-2 and TRBJ1-4; no clear D. The CDR3 length is 14 residues. Between the trimmed V and J ends, which lost 3 bases and 4 bases, there was a span of 9 bases. CDR1 SGHAT and CDR2 FQNNGV come from the germline V gene. The CDR3 spells CASSFTGFNEKLFF. The CDR3 DNA is TGTGCCAGCAGCTTTACGGGGTTTAATGAAAAACTGTTTTTT.

This clonotype has a handful of counts. The V gene is TRBV19, the J gene TRBJ1-2, with D possibly matching TRBD1 (5 bases). This CDR3 is built from 16 residues. Looked up from germline, CDR1 is LNHDA and CDR2 is SQIVND (reference sequence). V was trimmed by 5 bases and J by 2 bases, leaving 18 bases between them. The CDR3: CASSSRPGAYNYGYTF. The DNA for the CDR3 is TGTGCCAGTAGTTCAAGACCCGGGGCGTACAACTATGGCTACACCTTC. The entire variable domain, with the rest obtained from reference TRBV19 and TRBJ1-2, is as follows: DGGITQSPKYLFRKEGQNVTLSCEQNLNHDAMYWYRQDPGQGLRLIYYSQIVNDFQKGDIAEGYSVSREKKESFPLTVTSAQKNPTAFYLCASSSRPGAYNYGYTFGSGTRLTVV.

This clonotype was counted a few times. This sequence joins TRBV2 and TRBJ2-2; D unresolved. The germline CDR1 and CDR2 sequences are SNHLY and FYNNEI. Trimming pared 6 bases from V and 5 bases from J, leaving 16 bases between. This CDR3 contains 15 residues. In DNA form, the CDR3 reads TGTGCCAGCAGCTTAGTCCTAAGGAGTACCGGGGAGCTGTTTTTT. Residues: CASSLVLRSTGELFF.

This clonotype was observed a handful of times. The gene calls are TRBV5-6 and TRBJ1-6, with D unresolved. With 7 bases removed from V and 6 bases from J, the gap between germline ends came to 20 bases. Germline V gene lookup returns CDR1 SGHDT and CDR2 YYEEEE. The CDR3 is 16 amino acids. The CDR3 loop is CASSPQQAGGNSPLHF. CDR3 sequence (DNA): TGTGCCAGCTCACCACAGCAGGCCGGAGGTAATTCACCCCTCCACTTT.

The rearrangement links TRBV6-6 to TRBJ2-2, with 10 bases identical to TRBD2. The CDR3 is made up of 16 amino acids. Germline assignment: CDR1 MNHNY and CDR2 SVGAGI (reference sequence). The J segment lost 4 bases and the V segment lost 5 bases, leaving 7 bases of the junction unmatched. CDR3 bases: TGTGCCAGCAGTACCGGGACTAGCGTCATCACCGGGGAGCTGTTTTTT. This encodes CASSTGTSVITGELFF.

This clonotype has more than one count but fewer than ten. CDR3 sequence (DNA): TGTGCCAGCTCACTGGACAGGAATAATTCACCCCTCCACTTT. Translating it yields CASSLDRNNSPLHF. This chain uses TRBV18 with TRBJ1-6; TRBD1 aligns across 7 bases. Per germline, CDR1 KGHSH and CDR2 LQKENI. The junction had 2 bases not matched to a gene; V was cut back by 4 bases and J by 5 bases. CDR3 length: 14 amino acids.

The V gene is TRBV10-3, the J gene TRBJ2-7; D is uncertain. This CDR3 region has 10 residues. The V gene's germline CDR1 is ENHRY and CDR2 SYGVKD. Trimming removed 0 bases from V and 9 bases from J, with 3 bases in between. DNA for the CDR3: TGTGCCATCAGTGAGTCTGGGCAGTACTTC. The encoded protein is CAISESGQYF.

The chain recombines TRBV9 with TRBJ1-1; a weak D match, TRBD1 (5 bases). The CDR3 extends over 13 amino acids. CDR1 SGDLS and CDR2 YYNGEE come from the germline V gene. Trimming shortened V by 0 bases and J by 11 bases, and 14 bases separated the two germline ends. The CDR3 is CASSVGDSQRAFF. For the CDR3, the DNA is TGTGCCAGCAGCGTAGGGGACTCCCAAAGGGCTTTCTTT.

Note on this clonotype: Mismatch with germline at one junction end may stem from a read error. The rearrangement joins TRBV20-1 to TRBJ2-7; 9 nucleotides match TRBD2. CDR3 length: 13 residues. CDR1 and CDR2 (germline): DFQATT, SNEGSKA (reference sequence). CDR3 in DNA: TGCAGTGCGGCGGGAGGGCTCACCTACCAGCAGTACTTC. Residues: CSAAGGLTYQQYF.

J is TRBJ2-7 and V is TRBV5-1; TRBD1 agrees at 9 bases. The CDR3 is 17 amino acids. J lost 0 bases, V lost 4 bases, and 11 bases had no gene match. Germline V CDR1 and CDR2: SGHRS, YFSETQ. In DNA, the CDR3 is TGCGCCAGCAGCGCCCCGGTGGGACAGGGTACCTCCTACGAGCAGTACTTC. Protein: CASSAPVGQGTSYEQYF.

This clonotype appeared a few times. The chain joins TRBV7-8 to TRBJ2-5; D is unclear. This CDR3 has 14 amino acids. The germline V gene encodes CDR1 SGHVS and CDR2 FQNEAQ. V shed 6 bases and J shed 2 bases, with 13 bases lying between them. CDR3 residues: CASSYSQLQETQYF. The DNA of the CDR3 is TGTGCCAGCAGTTACTCCCAATTGCAAGAGACCCAGTACTTC.

This clonotype was recorded at least ten times. The chain links TRBV29-1 to TRBJ2-7, with D perhaps TRBD2 (5 bases). The V end was cut by 2 bases, the J end by 6 bases, with 14 bases between. Germline values: CDR1 SQVTM, CDR2 ANQGSEA. The CDR3 totals 13 residues. The CDR3: CSVESVQAGEQYF. CDR3 DNA sequence: TGCAGCGTTGAATCCGTCCAGGCGGGCGAGCAGTACTTC.